This TCR beta chain was captured by sequencing in a study of T cell responses to AZD1222 COVID-19 vaccine. Study findings and constraints: Most donors were white British, females outnumbered males, and clonal diversity was possibly underestimated. Only a handful of people who got AZD1222 tested seropositive at baseline. Unmutated variant regions are reportedly targeted by nearly half of spike-specific TCRs. Two doses of AZD1222 preceded a rise in Spike-specific TCR breadth and depth.

This CDR3 has 18 amino acids. Germline V gene sequence: CDR1 LNHDA, CDR2 SQIVND (reference sequence). Trimming cost V 1 base and J 0 bases, with 18 bases left between them. In its sample, this clone was seen once. Its antigen is still unknown. Profiled with immunoSEQ multiplex PCR; TCRdb holds only in-frame clones, not every one. This table has some 120,000 clones, 70% to 90% appearing once. This sequence originates from an adult in good health. Here the sequenced sample was peripheral blood, taken on day 0 of AZD1222 vaccination. V is TRBV19 and J is TRBJ1-2, with no clear D. CDR3 region: CASSIVRSSFNANYGYTF. The CDR3, as DNA: TGTGCCAGTAGTATAGTCCGCAGCAGCTTCAACGCTAACTATGGCTACACCTTC.